The 26 T cell receptor beta chains in this list originate from one sample, sequenced in a study of T-cell reconstitution after alpha-beta-depleted transplantation in children. Unique molecular identifiers were incorporated during preparation of the TCRbeta library. TCRdb reprocessed the PCR reads with MiXCR, giving one entry per CDR3 protein. Of about 580,000 distinct CDR3 sequences in the sample, roughly 24% were seen once. The sample in question was PBMCs, mostly from graft donor cells, obtained 360 days after TCRalphabeta/CD19-depleted stem cell transplant. These receptors were collected from a boy younger than two who had a stem cell transplant for acute myeloid leukemia, so the T cells may come from the graft donor.

There are many counts of this clonotype. The chain has TRBV7-9 and TRBJ2-1; D is tentatively TRBD1 or TRBD2 (6 bases each). The ends were cut back, 6 bases at V and 9 bases at J, with 12 bases in the middle. The CDR3 is 12 residues long. CDR1 is SEHNR, CDR2 FQNEAQ, per germline (reference sequence). Here the CDR3 reads CASRGGGGEQFF. The CDR3 DNA reads as TGTGCCAGCAGAGGAGGGGGTGGTGAGCAGTTCTTC.

This clonotype has only a few counts. The chain carries TRBV12-3 or TRBV12-4 and TRBJ2-6; D remains unclear. The CDR3 is made up of 15 amino acids. The V end lost 6 bases, the J end lost 0 bases, and 9 bases lay between the germline ends. The CDR3 region is CASRYALSGANVLTF. CDR3 bases: TGTGCCAGCAGGTATGCCCTCTCTGGGGCCAACGTCCTGACTTTC.

This clonotype was observed at least ten times. The J gene is TRBJ1-4, the V gene TRBV28; maybe TRBD1 (5 bases). V was pared by 6 bases and J by 4 bases, with 12 bases between. Germline assignment: CDR1 MDHEN and CDR2 SYDVKM. The CDR3 has 14 residues. CDR3 in amino acids: CASSLTGFNEKLFF. CDR3 nucleotide sequence: TGTGCCAGCAGCCTAACAGGCTTTAATGAAAAACTGTTTTTT. The complete variable domain, with remaining parts taken from reference TRBV28 and TRBJ1-4, reads DVKVTQSSRYLVKRTGEKVFLECVQDMDHENMFWYRQDPGLGLRLIYFSYDVKMKEKGDIPEGYSVSREKKERFSLILESASTNQTSMYLCASSLTGFNEKLFFGSGTQLSVL.

This clonotype came up a few times. V gene TRBV24-1 combines with J gene TRBJ2-1; 13 bases are a match to TRBD2. The germline CDR1 and CDR2 sequences are KGHDR and SFDVKD. V shed 4 bases, J shed 0 bases, and the junction held 2 bases outside the gene matches. This CDR3 is 17 amino acids long. The CDR3 DNA sequence: TGTGCCACCAGTGACCGGACTAGCGGGAGCTCCTACAATGAGCAGTTCTTC. This gives the protein CATSDRTSGSSYNEQFF.

This clonotype was picked up a small number of times. The chain couples TRBV7-2 to TRBJ2-2; D unclear. Trimming took 5 bases from V and 2 from J, leaving 15 bases between them. Germline values: CDR1 SGHTA, CDR2 FQGNSA. This CDR3 has 16 amino acids. This chain's CDR3 is CASSARTDANTGELFF. The CDR3 DNA reads as TGTGCCAGCAGCGCGCGGACCGATGCTAACACCGGGGAGCTGTTTTTT.

Ten or more counts support this clonotype. This chain joins TRBV10-3 and TRBJ2-7, with TRBD2 matching over 7 bases. CDR1 is ENHRY, CDR2 SYGVKD, per germline. V shed 9 bases and J 5 bases; nucleotides not matched to a gene: 10. The CDR3 length is 13 residues. The CDR3 reads CAISPGRSHEQYF. For the CDR3, the DNA is TGTGCCATAAGTCCCGGGAGGAGCCACGAGCAGTACTTC.

This clonotype was seen many times. This sequence joins TRBV15 and TRBJ2-5; D is unresolved. CDR1 and CDR2 from the germline V gene are LNHNV and YYDKDF (reference sequence). V was trimmed by 0 bases and J by 5 bases, leaving 10 bases between them. This CDR3 has 14 residues. The CDR3 loop reads CATSRDLGLETQYF. DNA of the CDR3: TGTGCCACCAGCAGAGATCTAGGGCTTGAGACCCAGTACTTC. Based on the CDR3 plus reference TRBV15 and TRBJ2-5, the full variable domain is DAMVIQNPRYQVTQFGKPVTLSCSQTLNHNVMYWYQQKSSQAPKLLFHYYDKDFNNEADTPDNFQSRRPNTSFCFLDIRSPGLGDTAMYLCATSRDLGLETQYFGPGTRLLVL.

The chain is built from TRBV2 and TRBJ2-1; D gene ambiguous. The germline V and J ends were trimmed by 7 bases and 5 bases, with 18 bases remaining between them. Per germline, CDR1 SNHLY and CDR2 FYNNEI. The CDR3 has 15 residues. The CDR3 DNA follows: TGTGCCAGCATGGGAAACGACTTAGCCCACAATGAGCAGTTCTTC. Translated: CASMGNDLAHNEQFF.

This clonotype has at least ten counts. The J gene is TRBJ2-7, the V gene TRBV11-2, with D possibly called TRBD1 or TRBD2 (5 bases each). The CDR3 sequence is 15 residues long. Per germline, CDR1 SGHAT and CDR2 FQNNGV. V dropped 0 bases and J dropped 0 bases, with 9 bases sitting between them. The CDR3 DNA reads TGTGCCAGCAGCTTAGATAAAGGGACCTCCTACGAGCAGTACTTC. It encodes CASSLDKGTSYEQYF. The full variable domain, its missing parts supplied by reference TRBV11-2 and TRBJ2-7, is EAGVAQSPRYKIIEKRQSVAFWCNPISGHATLYWYQQILGQGPKLLIQFQNNGVVDDSQLPKDRFSAERLKGVDSTLKIQPAKLEDSAVYLCASSLDKGTSYEQYFGPGTRLTVT.

About this clonotype itself: The CDR3 end shows no conserved phenylalanine or tryptophan, and so a read error is likely. The chain combines TRBV29-1 with TRBJ1-3; D is possibly TRBD1 (6 bases). Germline V lookup: CDR1 SQVTM, CDR2 ANQGSEA. The V and J ends lost 6 bases and 0 bases respectively, with 18 bases between them. The CDR3 has 16 amino acids. In DNA form, the CDR3 reads TGCAGCGTAAAAACCAGGGGTTTGGGCTCTGGAAACACCATATATTCT. Its translation: CSVKTRGLGSGNTIYS.

The chain carries TRBV6-1 and TRBJ1-2, with D possibly being TRBD1 (5 bases). Trimming cost V 6 bases and J 5 bases, with 13 bases left between them. The CDR3 is 13 amino acids. CDR1 and CDR2 from the germline V gene are MNHNS and SASEGT. The CDR3 DNA sequence: TGTGCCAGCAGCCAAGGGGAACCTTATGGCTACACCTTC. This sequence encodes CASSQGEPYGYTF.

This clonotype was recorded many times. V and J are TRBV12-3 or TRBV12-4 and TRBJ1-1; possible D gene TRBD1, 6 bases. With 1 base removed from V and 1 base from J, the gap between germline ends came to 7 bases. The CDR3 is 14 residues long. The CDR3 loop is CASSLGDTNTEAFF. CDR3 nucleotide sequence: TGTGCCAGCAGTTTAGGGGACACGAACACTGAAGCTTTCTTT.

The sample holds many counts of this clonotype. The chain couples TRBV2 to TRBJ2-1, with D tentatively TRBD1 or TRBD2 (6 bases each). V lost 11 bases to trimming and J lost 8 bases, with 22 bases between them. Per germline, CDR1 SNHLY and CDR2 FYNNEI. The CDR3 spans 14 residues. The CDR3 DNA reads TGTGCCGGAAACCTAAACAGGGAGGTAGATGAGCAGTTCTTC. This translates into CAGNLNREVDEQFF.

This clonotype was counted at least ten times. This chain links TRBV4-3 with TRBJ2-1, with 7 bases aligning to TRBD1. This CDR3 is 16 amino acids long. The germline gives CDR1 LGHNA, CDR2 YSLEER. Unmatched junction bases numbered 10, after V lost 2 bases and J lost 6 bases. The CDR3 reads CASSQNARGLGNEQFF. DNA for the CDR3: TGCGCCAGCAGCCAAAATGCGAGGGGGCTCGGCAATGAGCAGTTCTTC.

The chain is built from TRBV7-9 and TRBJ2-1, with D unclear. Trimming took off 5 bases at V and 0 bases at J, with 11 bases between the two ends. CDR1 and CDR2 from the germline V gene are SEHNR and FQNEAQ (reference sequence). The CDR3 length is 15 residues. In nucleotides, the CDR3 is TGTGCCAGCAGCCCTTCGCGCTACTCCTACAATGAGCAGTTCTTC. Amino acid sequence: CASSPSRYSYNEQFF.

This clonotype was seen repeatedly, ten times or more. The chain uses TRBV6-5 and TRBJ2-3; D gene uncertain. V was cut by 7 bases and J by 2 bases, with 10 bases left in between. The CDR3 is 13 residues long. Germline V gene data show CDR1 as MNHEY and CDR2 as SVGAGI. The DNA for the CDR3 is TGTGCCAGCAAGGCAGAGGCCACAGATACGCAGTATTTT. The encoded protein is CASKAEATDTQYF.

This chain links TRBV20-1 with TRBJ2-1; D gene uncertain. The CDR3 has 11 amino acids. Trimming removed 6 bases at V and 4 bases at J, with 7 bases between. Germline values: CDR1 DFQATT, CDR2 SNEGSKA (reference sequence). CDR3 bases: TGCAGTGCCAAGATATACAATGAGCAGTTCTTC. This translates into CSAKIYNEQFF.

This clonotype was observed a few times. V and J are TRBV20-1 and TRBJ1-2; TRBD1 aligns across 7 bases. This CDR3 region has 15 residues. The ends lost 0 bases at V and 7 bases at J; junction bases unmatched: 11. Germline-derived CDR1 and CDR2 are DFQATT and SNEGSKA (reference sequence). The CDR3 protein is CSAREGQRGLLGYTF. CDR3 coding DNA: TGCAGTGCTAGAGAGGGTCAGAGGGGGCTTCTTGGCTACACCTTC.

This clonotype was observed at least ten times. The chain couples TRBV12-3 or TRBV12-4 to TRBJ1-5, with unresolved D. V gave up 5 bases and J gave up 6 bases, with 8 bases separating them. The CDR3 is made up of 12 amino acids. The CDR3 DNA is TGTGCCAGCAGTACCGAGGGTCAGCCCCAGCATTTT. Its protein is CASSTEGQPQHF.

The chain carries TRBV7-2 and TRBJ2-3; D may be TRBD2 (6 bases). Germline CDR1 and CDR2: SGHTA and FQGNSA. The CDR3 is made up of 13 amino acids. Trimming removed 3 bases at V and 4 bases at J, with 8 bases between. CDR3 sequence: CASSFERADTQYF. The DNA of the CDR3 is TGTGCCAGCAGCTTTGAGCGGGCAGATACGCAGTATTTT. Full variable domain (missing parts from reference TRBV7-2 and TRBJ2-3): GAGVSQSPSNKVTEKGKDVELRCDPISGHTALYWYRQSLGQGLEFLIYFQGNSAPDKSGLPSDRFSAERTGGSVSTLTIQRTQQEDSAVYLCASSFERADTQYFGPGTRLTVL.

This clonotype was picked up many times. The chain has TRBV20-1 and TRBJ2-7; D possibly corresponds to TRBD1 (7 bases). CDR3 length equals 13 residues. CDR1 is DFQATT and CDR2 is SNEGSKA in the germline V gene (reference sequence). Trimming took 3 bases from V and 3 from J, leaving 12 bases between them. CDR3 DNA sequence: TGCAGTGCTAGCAGGGGGGTCCGCTACGAGCAGTACTTC. It codes for CSASRGVRYEQYF.

This clonotype was seen at least ten times. The chain recombines TRBV20-1 with TRBJ1-5; D is uncertain. The CDR3 has 13 residues. Germline lookup yields CDR1 DFQATT and CDR2 SNEGSKA (reference sequence). The V gene lost 4 bases and the J gene lost 4 bases, with 11 bases spanning the gap. CDR3 nucleotides: TGCAGTGCTACAGGAGGAGGGAATCAGCCCCAGCATTTT. Encoded protein: CSATGGGNQPQHF.

This clonotype has at least ten counts. This sequence joins TRBV12-3 or TRBV12-4 and TRBJ1-5; D may be TRBD1 (5 bases). The germline V and J ends were trimmed by 1 base and 3 bases, with 10 bases remaining between them. This CDR3 is 15 amino acids long. In DNA form, the CDR3 reads TGTGCCAGCAGTTTAGGGGGGGTATCCAATCAGCCCCAGCATTTT. Translation: CASSLGGVSNQPQHF.

This clonotype was observed at least ten times. CDR3 region: CASSFGSKVYTEAFF. Written as DNA, the CDR3 is TGTGCCAGCAGTTTCGGTTCGAAAGTTTACACTGAAGCTTTCTTT. The rearrangement joins TRBV12-3 or TRBV12-4 to TRBJ1-1, with D unresolved. The ends were cut back, 3 bases at V and 3 bases at J, with 14 bases in the middle. CDR3 length: 15 amino acids.

This clonotype was counted at least ten times. The V and J genes are TRBV12-3 or TRBV12-4 and TRBJ2-7, with D possibly being TRBD2 (6 bases). Between the trimmed V and J ends, which lost 3 bases and 6 bases, there was a span of 9 bases. The CDR3 consists of 12 residues. CDR3 loop: CASSFPEGEQYF. The CDR3 DNA sequence: TGTGCCAGCAGTTTTCCGGAGGGCGAGCAGTACTTC.

This clonotype occurred a few times. This rearrangement joins TRBV7-2 to TRBJ2-1, with 8 bases aligning to TRBD1. The CDR3 is made up of 14 amino acids. V was clipped by 5 bases and J by 2 bases; unmatched bases: 2. From germline, CDR1 is SGHTA and CDR2 FQGNSA. CDR3 nucleotide sequence: TGTGCCAGCAGCCGGGGACAGGCCTACAATGAGCAGTTCTTC. Translated: CASSRGQAYNEQFF.